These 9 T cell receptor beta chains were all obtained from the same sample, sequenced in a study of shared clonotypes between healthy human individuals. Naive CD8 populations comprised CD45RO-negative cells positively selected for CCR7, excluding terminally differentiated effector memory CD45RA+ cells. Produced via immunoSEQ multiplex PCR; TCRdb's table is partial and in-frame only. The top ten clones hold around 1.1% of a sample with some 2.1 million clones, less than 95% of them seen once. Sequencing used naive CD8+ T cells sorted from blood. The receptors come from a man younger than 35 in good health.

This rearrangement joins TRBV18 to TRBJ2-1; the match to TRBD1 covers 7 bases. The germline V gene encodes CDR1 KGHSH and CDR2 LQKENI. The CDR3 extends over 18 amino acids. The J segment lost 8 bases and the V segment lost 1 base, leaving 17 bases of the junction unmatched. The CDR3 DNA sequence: TGTGCCAGCTCACCACGGCCCGCCGGGACAGTCACAGGGGATGAGCAGTTCTTC. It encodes CASSPRPAGTVTGDEQFF.

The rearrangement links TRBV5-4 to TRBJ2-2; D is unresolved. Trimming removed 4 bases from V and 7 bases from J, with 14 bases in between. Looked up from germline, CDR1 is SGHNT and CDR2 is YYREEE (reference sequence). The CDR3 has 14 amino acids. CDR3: CASSPPPGGGELFF. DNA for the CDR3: TGTGCCAGCAGCCCCCCCCCTGGCGGCGGGGAGCTGTTTTTT.

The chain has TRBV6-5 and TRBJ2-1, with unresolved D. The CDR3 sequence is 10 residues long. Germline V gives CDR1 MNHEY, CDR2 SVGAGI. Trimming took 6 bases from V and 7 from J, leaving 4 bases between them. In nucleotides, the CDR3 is TGTGCCAGCAGGTCAAATGAGCAGTTCTTC. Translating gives CASRSNEQFF.

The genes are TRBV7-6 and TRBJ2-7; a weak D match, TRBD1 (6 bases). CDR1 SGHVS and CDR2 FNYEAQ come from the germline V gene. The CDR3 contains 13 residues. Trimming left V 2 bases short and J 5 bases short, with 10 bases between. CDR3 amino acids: CASSLWQGHEQYF. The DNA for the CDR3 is TGTGCCAGCAGCTTATGGCAGGGGCACGAGCAGTACTTC.

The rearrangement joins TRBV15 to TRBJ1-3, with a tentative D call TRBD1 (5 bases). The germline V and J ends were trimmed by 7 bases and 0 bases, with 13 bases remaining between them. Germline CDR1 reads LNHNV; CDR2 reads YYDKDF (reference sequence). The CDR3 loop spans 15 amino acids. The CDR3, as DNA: TGTGCCACCATGGGACTTGGGGTCTCTGGAAACACCATATATTTT. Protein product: CATMGLGVSGNTIYF.

The CDR3 bases are TGTGCCAGCAGCGTAGGGGACGGCGCGGGGCAGTACTTC. Translating gives CASSVGDGAGQYF. The chain couples TRBV9 to TRBJ2-7; D assignment may be TRBD1 or TRBD2 (5 bases each). This CDR3 spans 13 amino acids. The V gene lost 0 bases and the J gene lost 9 bases, with 13 bases spanning the gap. Germline CDR1 SGDLS, CDR2 YYNGEE.

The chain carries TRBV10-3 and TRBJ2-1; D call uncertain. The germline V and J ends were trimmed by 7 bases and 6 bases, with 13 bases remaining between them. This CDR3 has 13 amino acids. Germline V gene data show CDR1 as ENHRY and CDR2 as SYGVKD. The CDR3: CAITALSGNEQFF. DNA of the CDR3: TGTGCCATCACCGCCCTATCAGGCAATGAGCAGTTCTTC.

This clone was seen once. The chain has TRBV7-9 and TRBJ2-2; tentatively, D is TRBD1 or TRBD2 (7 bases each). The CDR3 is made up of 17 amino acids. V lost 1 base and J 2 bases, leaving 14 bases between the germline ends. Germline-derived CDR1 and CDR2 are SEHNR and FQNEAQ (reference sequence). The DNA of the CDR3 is TGTGCCAGCAGCTTAGGGGAGGGACAGTCAAACACCGGGGAGCTGTTTTTT. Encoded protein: CASSLGEGQSNTGELFF. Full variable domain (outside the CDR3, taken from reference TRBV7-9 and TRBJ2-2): DTGVSQNPRHKITKRGQNVTFRCDPISEHNRLYWYRQTLGQGPEFLTYFQNEAQLEKSRLLSDRFSAERPKGSFSTLEIQRTEQGDSAMYLCASSLGEGQSNTGELFFGEGSRLTVL.

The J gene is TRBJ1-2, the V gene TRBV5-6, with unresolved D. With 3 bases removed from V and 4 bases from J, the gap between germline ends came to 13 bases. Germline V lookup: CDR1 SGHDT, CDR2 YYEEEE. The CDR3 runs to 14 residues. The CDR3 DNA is TGTGCCAGCAGCTCCCCGGAGACCTCCTATGGCTACACCTTC. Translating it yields CASSSPETSYGYTF.